This TCR beta chain was identified in a study of Ad26.COV2.S vaccination and SARS-CoV-2 variants. On the study more broadly: Trial arm assignment for the donor was COV1001 Ad26.COV2.S.

The length of the CDR3 is 17 residues. V lost 5 bases to trimming and J lost 7 bases; unmatched junction nucleotides: 10. Germline CDR1 is SGHDN and CDR2 is FVKESK. The method was immunoSEQ multiplex PCR; TCRdb's version includes in-frame clones alone and lacks a portion of them. Altogether about 680,000 clones are present, more than 80% being singletons, with the ten largest covering about 1.5%. The treatment here: around 19 received Ad26.COV2.S at low or high dose, single or two shots; roughly five received placebo; per-sample allocation not given. Collection of samples fell on day 63 after the first vaccine or placebo injection.

This clonotype was obtained from a person aged 18 to 59 who received the Ad26.COV2.S COVID-19 vaccine or a placebo. The gene calls are TRBV14 and TRBJ2-3, with 15 bases lining up with TRBD2. This material consisted of peripheral blood, taken in a trial of Ad26.COV2.S vaccine versus placebo. CDR3 loop: CASSGTSGGTKLYTQYF. As DNA, the CDR3 is TGTGCCAGCAGCGGGACTAGCGGGGGGACCAAACTGTATACGCAGTATTTT.